This T cell receptor (beta chain) was recovered during a study of response to subunit inactivated influenza vaccine. Study outcomes and limitations: Every seasonal influenza vaccination brings in few new T cells, the authors suggested.

Trimming shortened V by 0 bases and J by 7 bases, and 13 bases separated the two germline ends. There are 15 residues in the CDR3. In germline, CDR1 is LGHNA, CDR2 YSLEER. One entry per CDR3 protein results from TCRdb running MiXCR on the RT-PCR reads. The sample has about 530,000 distinct CDR3 sequences, approximately 12% seen once. This clonotype occurred a few times. No antigen is known for it. This sequence was found in a man aged 45-60 years who received an inactivated influenza vaccine. The starting material was PBMCs from blood, obtained more than 35 days after vaccination. The chain couples TRBV4-3 to TRBJ1-5, with D maybe TRBD1 (5 bases). The CDR3 here is CASSQDWGLTQPQHF. The CDR3 DNA reads TGCGCCAGCAGCCAAGATTGGGGGTTGACACAGCCCCAGCATTTT.